Below, 9 T cell receptor beta chains from the same sample are listed, as sequenced in a study of OX40 agonist ivuxolimab in advanced cancers. Method: immunoSEQ multiplex PCR; TCRdb's copy keeps in-frame clones and lacks some. The table has fewer than 85,000 clones, roughly 90% seen once; the top ten hold approximately 10%. The sample was CD4+ or CD8+ T cells sorted from blood, taken in a trial of the OX40 agonist ivuxolimab. The receptors shown here come from an adult with an advanced solid tumor such as melanoma, head and neck, liver or kidney cancer.

In its sample, this clone was seen once. The chain combines TRBV5-6 with TRBJ1-2; 9 bases map to TRBD1. The CDR3 consists of 14 residues. CDR1 is SGHDT and CDR2 is YYEEEE in the germline V gene. The junction had 8 bases not matched to a gene; V was cut back by 4 bases and J by 7 bases. The CDR3 bases are TGTGCCAGCAGCGCTGCCGGGACAGGGTTTGGCTACACCTTC. Its translation: CASSAAGTGFGYTF.

The chain recombines TRBV2 with TRBJ1-2, with 8 bases aligning to TRBD1. Germline V gene lookup returns CDR1 SNHLY and CDR2 FYNNEI. The CDR3 has 16 amino acids. V shed 6 bases, J shed 8 bases, and the junction held 17 bases outside the gene matches. In DNA, the CDR3 is TGTGCCAGCAGGGAATACCGAAGGACAGGGATGAACGGCTACACCTTC. It specifies CASREYRRTGMNGYTF.

Concerning this clone: Mismatch with germline at one junction end may stem from a read error. The chain employs TRBV2 and TRBJ1-6; perhaps TRBD1 as D (5 bases). The CDR3 has 14 residues. Germline V CDR1 and CDR2: SNHLY, FYNNEI. CDR3 residues: CASSDGGDYSPLHF. DNA of the CDR3: TGTGCCAGCAGTGATGGAGGGGATTATTCCCCCCTCCACTTT.

The chain joins TRBV7-8 to TRBJ2-3; TRBD1 matches 8 bases. Trimming at V came to 4 bases and at J to 1 base, leaving 1 base not matched to a gene. Germline V lookup: CDR1 SGHVS, CDR2 FQNEAQ. This CDR3 contains 14 residues. The CDR3 reads CASSSDRGTDTQYF. Written as DNA, the CDR3 is TGTGCCAGCAGCTCGGACAGGGGCACAGATACGCAGTATTTT. Complete variable domain (other parts from reference TRBV7-8 and TRBJ2-3): GAGVSQSPRYKVAKRGQDVALRCDPISGHVSLFWYQQALGQGPEFLTYFQNEAQLDKSGLPSDRFFAERPEGSVSTLKIQRTQQEDSAVYLCASSSDRGTDTQYFGPGTRLTVL.

The chain employs TRBV11-2 and TRBJ2-2; D uncertain. Germline V gene sequence: CDR1 SGHAT, CDR2 FQNNGV. CDR3 length: 13 residues. V shed 5 bases and J shed 2 bases, with 6 bases lying between them. In DNA, the CDR3 is TGTGCCAGCAGCGGGCCTAACACCGGGGAGCTGTTTTTT. Protein sequence: CASSGPNTGELFF.

This chain links TRBV7-9 with TRBJ2-1, with D unclear. Trimming cost V 5 bases and J 7 bases, with 3 bases left between them. Germline loops: CDR1 SEHNR, CDR2 FQNEAQ (reference sequence). The CDR3 length is 10 residues. CDR3 amino acids: CASSPNEQFF. CDR3 nucleotide sequence: TGTGCCAGCAGCCCTAATGAGCAGTTCTTC.

In DNA, the CDR3 is TGTGCCAGCAGCTCCGGGACCTCCGGGGAGCTGTTTTTT. Its translation: CASSSGTSGELFF. The V call is TRBV7-6, the J call TRBJ2-2, with D perhaps being TRBD1 or TRBD2 (5 bases each). The CDR3 runs to 13 residues. Germline values: CDR1 SGHVS, CDR2 FNYEAQ. V was pared by 4 bases and J by 6 bases, with 9 bases between.

V and J are TRBV6-5 and TRBJ2-1, with 7 positions matching TRBD2. The germline CDR1 and CDR2 sequences are MNHEY and SVGAGI. CDR3 size: 14 residues. V lost 5 bases to trimming and J lost 8 bases; unmatched junction nucleotides: 9. This CDR3 is CASSPGGGFDEQFF. Here the CDR3 DNA reads TGTGCCAGCAGTCCTGGGGGGGGGTTCGATGAGCAGTTCTTC.

A single count supports this clone. The gene calls are TRBV6-5 and TRBJ1-5; unclear D gene. The CDR3 length is 13 residues. V lost 2 bases to trimming and J lost 5 bases, with 7 bases between them. Germline CDR1 is MNHEY and CDR2 is SVGAGI. The CDR3 coding sequence is TGTGCCAGCAGTTACGCAGCCGATCAGCCCCAGCATTTT. Amino acids: CASSYAADQPQHF.